This T cell receptor (beta chain) is drawn from a study of Tregs in tolerant kidney transplant recipients. General study results and limits: Changing PCR primers prevented nucleotide comparison between some patients' samples.

The assay was immunoSEQ multiplex PCR, and TCRdb's table has in-frame clones only and misses some. The table lists about 100,000 clones, nearly 90% of them singletons. On this clone itself: Antigen unknown.

The CDR3 totals 14 residues. V shed 4 bases, J shed 4 bases, and the junction held 5 bases outside the gene matches. Germline lookup yields CDR1 SGHTA and CDR2 FQGNSA. This clonotype was obtained from a human donor who received a combined kidney and bone marrow transplant. V and J are TRBV7-2 and TRBJ2-7; TRBD1 agrees at 9 bases. This specimen was CD4+ T cells from blood, taken before the transplant. The CDR3 coding sequence is TGTGCCAGCAGCTCCCAGACAGGGGGGTACGAGCAGTACTTC. Translated, it gives CASSSQTGGYEQYF.